The T cell receptor (delta chain) described here comes from a study of gamma-delta T cells after stem cell transplantation. Worth noting for this clone: A far larger clone is a single base away, which makes a read error likely. The same CDR3 is also encoded by other DNA sequences in this sample.

Germline CDR1 GEAIGNYY, CDR2 EKD. The CDR3 loop spans 18 amino acids. TCRdb used CATT to re-call clones from the RT-PCR reads. In the table there are 2,500 to 3,000 delta-chain clones, more than 7% of which are singletons. This sequence originates from a human donor. It is not recorded whose cells these are; they may come from a transplant donor. The sample taken for sequencing was gamma-delta T cells. The chain combines TRDV2 with TRDJ3, with unresolved D. The chain's CDR3 is CACDTVQPSSWDTRQMFF. CDR3 bases: TGTGCTTGTGACACGGTCCAACCGAGCTCCTGGGACACCCGACAGATGTTTTTC.